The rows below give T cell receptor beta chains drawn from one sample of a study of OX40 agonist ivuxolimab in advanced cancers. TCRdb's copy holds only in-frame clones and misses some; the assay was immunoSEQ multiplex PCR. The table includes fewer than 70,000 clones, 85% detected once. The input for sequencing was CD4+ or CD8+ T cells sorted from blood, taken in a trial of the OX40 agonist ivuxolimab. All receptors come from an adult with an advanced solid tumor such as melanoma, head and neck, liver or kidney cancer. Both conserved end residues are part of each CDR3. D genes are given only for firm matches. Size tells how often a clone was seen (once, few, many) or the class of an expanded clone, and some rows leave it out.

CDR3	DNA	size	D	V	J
CASSLIGMNTEAFF	TGCGCCAGCAGCTTGATAGGCATGAACACTGAAGCTTTCTTT	.	.	TRBV5-1	TRBJ1-1
CASSRTYPSSYEQYF	TGCGCCAGCAGCCGGACTTATCCGAGCTCCTACGAGCAGTACTTC	.	.	TRBV5-1	TRBJ2-7
CASSLAGTSGRQNEQFF	TGTGCCAGCAGCTTAGCTGGGACTAGCGGGAGACAGAATGAGCAGTTCTTC	.	TRBD2	TRBV11-3	TRBJ2-1
CARPLGTGESEQFF	TGCGCCAGGCCCCTAGGGACCGGAGAAAGCGAGCAGTTCTTC	medium-sized	.	TRBV5-1	TRBJ2-1
CASKGWTEAFF	TGTGCCAGCAAGGGTTGGACTGAAGCTTTCTTT	.	.	TRBV28	TRBJ1-1
CASSFSGVASGSMGYF	.	once	.	TRBV28	TRBJ2-4
CASSLESGGVRNTQYF	TGCGCCAGCAGCTTGGAGTCAGGGGGGGTTCGAAATACGCAGTATTTT	.	.	TRBV5-1	TRBJ2-3
CASSQDRSSYGTQYF	TGCGCCAGCAGCCAGGACCGCAGTAGCTATGGGACCCAGTACTTC	few	.	TRBV4-3	TRBJ2-5
CASSQEGTRNQPQHF	TGTGCCAGCAGCCAGGAGGGGACTCGCAATCAGCCCCAGCATTTT	.	.	TRBV2	TRBJ1-5
CASSPRARKNTGELFF	TGTGCCAGCAGCCCAAGGGCGCGAAAGAACACCGGGGAGCTGTTTTTT	.	.	TRBV5-4	TRBJ2-2
CASKVGGGDRGDTQYF	TGTGCCAGCAAGGTCGGGGGTGGGGACAGGGGAGATACGCAGTATTTT	.	TRBD1	TRBV2	TRBJ2-3
CASSPWTGRGVTEAFF	TGTGCCAGCAGTCCATGGACAGGGAGAGGGGTCACTGAAGCTTTCTTT	.	TRBD1	TRBV28	TRBJ1-1
CASSQDVNSGTDTQYF	TGCGCCAGCAGCCAAGATGTCAATTCGGGAACAGATACGCAGTATTTT	few	.	TRBV4-1	TRBJ2-3
CASSFQGFGTGELFF	TGTGCCAGCAGTTTCCAGGGGTTTGGCACCGGGGAGCTGTTTTTT	once	.	TRBV28	TRBJ2-2
CASLKGVYEQYF	TGTGCCAGCCTGAAGGGGGTCTACGAGCAGTACTTC	.	.	TRBV6-1	TRBJ2-7
CATNSRRTDTQYF	TGTGCCACAAACTCGAGGCGGACAGATACGCAGTATTTT	.	.	TRBV2	TRBJ2-3
CASSLAYRGREHTQYF	TGTGCCAGCAGCTTAGCCTACAGGGGGCGGGAACATACGCAGTATTTT	.	TRBD1	TRBV7-2	TRBJ2-3
CTSSHLRTSGSYEQYF	TGCACCAGCAGCCATCTCCGGACTAGCGGGAGCTACGAGCAGTACTTC	.	.	TRBV1	TRBJ2-7
CASSVLVQDTQYF	TGTGCCAGCAGCGTATTAGTTCAGGATACGCAGTATTTT	.	.	TRBV9	TRBJ2-3
CASSPRRDLNTEAFF	TGTGCCAGCAGCCCGAGGAGGGATCTGAACACTGAAGCTTTCTTT	.	.	TRBV14	TRBJ1-1
CASRPTAGGADTQYF	TGTGCCAGCAGGCCCACGGCGGGAGGAGCAGATACGCAGTATTTT	.	TRBD2	TRBV28	TRBJ2-3
CASSNTVSPDEQYF	TGTGCCAGTAGCAATACCGTAAGTCCTGACGAGCAGTACTTC	.	.	TRBV19	TRBJ2-7
CAISPNPGQGSRGLTDTQYF	TGTGCCATCAGTCCCAATCCGGGACAGGGAAGTCGGGGGTTGACAGATACGCAGTATTTT	few	TRBD1	TRBV10-3	TRBJ2-3
CASSSPAGDSYEQYF	TGTGCCAGCAGTTCCCCAGCGGGGGACTCCTACGAGCAGTACTTC	.	TRBD2	TRBV28	TRBJ2-7
CASSFGTSGGNTIYF	TGCGCCAGCAGCTTCGGGACCTCAGGGGGAAACACCATATATTTT	.	.	TRBV5-1	TRBJ1-3
CSVTGATQYF	TGCAGTGTGACGGGTGCTACGCAGTATTTT	.	.	TRBV20-1	TRBJ2-3
CASSFGGRGREQYF	TGTGCCAGCAGTTTTGGGGGGCGGGGAAGGGAGCAGTACTTC	.	.	TRBV28	TRBJ2-7
CASSYSAGGQYGYTF	TGTGCCAGCAGTTACTCGGCGGGGGGCCAATATGGCTACACCTTC	.	.	TRBV6-6	TRBJ1-2
CASSEDIREGFTDTQYF	TGTGCCAGCAGTGAAGATATTCGGGAGGGATTCACAGATACGCAGTATTTT	few	TRBD2	TRBV6-1	TRBJ2-3
CASRDPPVGEQYF	TGTGCCAGCAGGGACCCGCCGGTGGGTGAGCAGTACTTC	.	.	TRBV2	TRBJ2-7
CASSLALAGDRDTQYF	TGTGCCAGCAGCTTAGCCCTAGCGGGAGATCGAGATACGCAGTATTTT	once	TRBD2	TRBV7-8	TRBJ2-3
CASSRNRGRNTEAFF	TGCGCCAGCAGTAGGAACAGGGGGCGAAACACTGAAGCTTTCTTT	.	TRBD1	TRBV5-1	TRBJ1-1
CSVETNVEETQYF	TGCAGCGTTGAGACAAACGTCGAGGAGACCCAGTACTTC	.	.	TRBV29-1	TRBJ2-5
CASSSYRVSGQPQHF	TGTGCCAGCAGTTCGTACAGGGTGAGTGGTCAGCCCCAGCATTTT	.	.	TRBV28	TRBJ1-5
CASSLAPTDGYTF	TGCGCCAGCAGCTTGGCGCCGACCGATGGCTACACCTTC	.	.	TRBV5-1	TRBJ1-2
CAISELDGGDGGNTIYF	TGTGCCATCAGTGAGTTAGACGGGGGCGATGGTGGAAACACCATATATTTT	.	.	TRBV10-3	TRBJ1-3
CASSYEGTPPGELFF	TGTGCCAGCAGTTACGAGGGGACACCCCCCGGGGAGCTGTTTTTT	.	.	TRBV6-5	TRBJ2-2
CASSLPGQDNEQFF	TGTGCCAGCAGCTTGCCGGGACAGGACAATGAGCAGTTCTTC	few	TRBD1	TRBV5-6	TRBJ2-1
CAWSIDRGRGYTF	TGTGCCTGGAGTATTGACAGGGGCCGTGGCTACACCTTC	.	TRBD1	TRBV30	TRBJ1-2
CASSNRTYGYTF	TGTGCCAGTAGTAATCGTACCTATGGCTACACCTTC	few	.	TRBV19	TRBJ1-2
CASSIVTGDFYNEQFF	TGTGCCAGTAGTATAGTGACAGGGGATTTCTACAATGAGCAGTTCTTC	.	TRBD1	TRBV19	TRBJ2-1
CASSREYGYTF	TGTGCCAGCAGCAGGGAATATGGCTACACCTTC	few	.	TRBV9	TRBJ1-2
CSVGGEGPQHF	TGCAGCGTCGGAGGCGAGGGTCCCCAGCATTTT	.	.	TRBV29-1	TRBJ1-5
CASSSGLAGGRNNEQFF	TGTGCCAGCAGCTCCGGACTAGCGGGGGGGAGAAACAATGAGCAGTTCTTC	.	TRBD2	TRBV7-3	TRBJ2-1
CASSLAEETQYF	TGTGCCAGCAGCCTAGCGGAAGAGACCCAGTACTTC	.	TRBD2	TRBV2	TRBJ2-5
CASSEREEETQYF	TGCGCCAGCAGCGAAAGGGAGGAAGAGACCCAGTACTTC	.	.	TRBV5-1	TRBJ2-5
CASSTQQPNNQPQHF	TGTGCCAGCAGTACTCAACAGCCAAATAATCAGCCCCAGCATTTT	.	.	TRBV6-1	TRBJ1-5
CASIGGAKFEAFF	TGTGCCAGCATCGGCGGAGCCAAATTTGAAGCTTTCTTT	.	.	TRBV28	TRBJ1-1